This TCR beta chain was recovered during a study of T cell responses to AZD1222 COVID-19 vaccine. A note on this clone: At one end the junction does not follow the germline gene, possibly because of a read error.

Assay used: immunoSEQ multiplex PCR; TCRdb lists only in-frame clones, some missing. The table has around 110,000 clones, 80% to 90% seen once. From germline, CDR1 is SGHTA and CDR2 FQGNSA. CDR3 size: 17 residues. The sample was peripheral blood, taken on day 0 of MenACWY control vaccination. The chain is built from TRBV7-2 and TRBJ1-3; no reliable D call. The receptor comes from an adult in good health. CDR3 DNA sequence: TGTGCCAGCAGCCTAGCCCCCGCAAGAGCCTCTGGAAACACCATATATTTT. Translation gives CASSLAPARASGNTIYF.